This T cell receptor (beta chain) was found in a study of OX40 agonist ivuxolimab in advanced cancers. Blood got drawn at baseline, again on cycle 4 day 1, and then on cycle 7 day 1. Findings and caveats of the study: At 0.1 to 3.0 mg/kg, CD4+ and CD8+ blood T cells expanded clonally by week 6. More expanded clones were found, on average, in CD8+ than in CD4+ T cells.

The CDR3 extends over 12 amino acids. The germline CDR1 and CDR2 sequences are SEHNR and FQNEAQ (reference sequence). Trimming stripped 5 bases from V and 12 bases from J, with 13 bases between. TCRdb's table, derived via immunoSEQ multiplex PCR, lists solely in-frame clones and lacks some. The table lists over 75,000 clones, about 90% of them singletons. Remarks on this clone: Antigen: not known.

Sequenced here: CD4+ or CD8+ T cells sorted from blood, sampled in a trial of the OX40 agonist ivuxolimab. This chain connects TRBV7-9 to TRBJ1-4, with D perhaps TRBD1 (5 bases). This receptor was identified in an adult with an advanced solid tumor such as melanoma, head and neck, liver or kidney cancer. In DNA form, the CDR3 reads TGTGCCAGCAGCGCTCAGGGCGCCGAACTGTTTTTT. Translated, it gives CASSAQGAELFF.